This T cell receptor beta chain is from a study of control samples from healthy donors and cancer patients. CDR3 length: 15 amino acids. Trimming cost V 6 bases and J 11 bases, with 20 bases left between them. Germline V gene sequence: CDR1 MNHEY, CDR2 SVGAGI. Sequenced by immunoSEQ multiplex PCR; TCRdb stores in-frame clones only, minus some. The data hold roughly 88,000 clones, with 93% observed a single time. The gene calls are TRBV6-5 and TRBJ1-6; D gene uncertain. The clonotype originates from a man between 18 and 29 years old in good health. Sequencing was carried out using blood. The CDR3 DNA sequence: TGTGCCAGCAGACCCGATCACGGGATAATACCACCCCTCCACTTT. As protein: CASRPDHGIIPPLHF.